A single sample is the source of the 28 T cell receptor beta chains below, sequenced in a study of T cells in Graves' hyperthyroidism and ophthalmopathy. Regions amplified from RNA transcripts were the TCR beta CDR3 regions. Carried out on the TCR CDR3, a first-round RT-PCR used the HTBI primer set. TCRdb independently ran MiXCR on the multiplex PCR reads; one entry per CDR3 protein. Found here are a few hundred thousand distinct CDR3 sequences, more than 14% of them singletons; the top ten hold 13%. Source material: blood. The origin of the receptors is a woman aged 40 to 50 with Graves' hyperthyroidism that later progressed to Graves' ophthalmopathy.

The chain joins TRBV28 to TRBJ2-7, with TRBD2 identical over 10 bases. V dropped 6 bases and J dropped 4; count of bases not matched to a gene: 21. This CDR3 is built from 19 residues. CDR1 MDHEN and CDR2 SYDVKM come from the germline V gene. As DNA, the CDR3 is TGTGCCAGCAGCCCTAGCACGTCTAGCGGGAGATCTGTGTGGTACGAGCAGTACTTC. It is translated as CASSPSTSSGRSVWYEQYF.

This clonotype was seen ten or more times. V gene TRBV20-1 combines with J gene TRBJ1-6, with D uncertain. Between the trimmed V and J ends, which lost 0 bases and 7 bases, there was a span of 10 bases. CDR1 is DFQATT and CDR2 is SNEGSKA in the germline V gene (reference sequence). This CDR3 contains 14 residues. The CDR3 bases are TGCAGTGCTAGAGATCCTCGTTTGAATTCACCCCTCCACTTT. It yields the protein CSARDPRLNSPLHF.

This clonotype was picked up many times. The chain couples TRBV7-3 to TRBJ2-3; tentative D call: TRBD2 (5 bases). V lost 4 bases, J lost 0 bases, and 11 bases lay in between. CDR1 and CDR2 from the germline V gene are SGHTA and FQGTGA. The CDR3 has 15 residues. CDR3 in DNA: TGTGCCAGCAGCTCCGGACTGATTAGCACAGATACGCAGTATTTT. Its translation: CASSSGLISTDTQYF.

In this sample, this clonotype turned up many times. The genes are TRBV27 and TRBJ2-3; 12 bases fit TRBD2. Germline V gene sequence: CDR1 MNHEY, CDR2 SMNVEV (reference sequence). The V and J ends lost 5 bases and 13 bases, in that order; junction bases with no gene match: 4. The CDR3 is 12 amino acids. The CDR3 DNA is TGTGCCAGCAGTCTGAGGACTAGCGGGGAGTATTTT. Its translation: CASSLRTSGEYF.

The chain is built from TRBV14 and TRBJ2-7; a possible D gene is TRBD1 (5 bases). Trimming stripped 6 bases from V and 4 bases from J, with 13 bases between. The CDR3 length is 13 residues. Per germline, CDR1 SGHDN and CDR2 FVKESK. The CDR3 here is CASSPTQGYEQYF. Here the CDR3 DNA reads TGTGCCAGCAGTCCTACCCAGGGTTACGAGCAGTACTTC.

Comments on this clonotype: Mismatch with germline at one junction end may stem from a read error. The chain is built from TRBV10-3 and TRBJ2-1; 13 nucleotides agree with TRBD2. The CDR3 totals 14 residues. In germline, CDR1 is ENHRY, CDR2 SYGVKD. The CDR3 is CASSEGTSGIEQFF. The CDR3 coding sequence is TGTGCCAGCAGTGAAGGGACTAGCGGGATTGAGCAGTTCTTC.

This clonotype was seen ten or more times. The CDR3 region is CSAQLAFHEQYF. CDR3 in DNA: TGCAGTGCCCAACTAGCGTTCCACGAGCAGTACTTC. V and J are TRBV20-1 and TRBJ2-7, with 7 nucleotides matching TRBD2. The CDR3 is made up of 12 amino acids. Germline CDR1 reads DFQATT; CDR2 reads SNEGSKA (reference sequence). V was clipped by 6 bases and J by 5 bases; unmatched bases: 7.

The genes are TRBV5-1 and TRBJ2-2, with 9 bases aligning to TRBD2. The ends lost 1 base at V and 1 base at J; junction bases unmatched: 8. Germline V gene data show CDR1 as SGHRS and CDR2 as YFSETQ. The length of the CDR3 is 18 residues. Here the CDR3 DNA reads TGCGCCAGCAGCTTGAATCTAGCGGGAAATGGGAACACCGGGGAGCTGTTTTTT. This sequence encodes CASSLNLAGNGNTGELFF.

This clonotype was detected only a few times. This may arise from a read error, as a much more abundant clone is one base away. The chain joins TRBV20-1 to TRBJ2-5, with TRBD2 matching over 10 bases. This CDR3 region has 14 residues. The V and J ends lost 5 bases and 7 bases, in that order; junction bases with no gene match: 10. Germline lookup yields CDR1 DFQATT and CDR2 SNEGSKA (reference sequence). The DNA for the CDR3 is TGCAGTGCTCCCAATAGCGGGAGGTCAGGGACCCAGTACTTC. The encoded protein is CSAPNSGRSGTQYF.

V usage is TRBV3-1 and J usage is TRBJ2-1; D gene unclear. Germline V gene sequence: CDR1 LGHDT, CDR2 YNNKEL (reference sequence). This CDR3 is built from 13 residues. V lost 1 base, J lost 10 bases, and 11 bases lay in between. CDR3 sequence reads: CASSQGGFGEQFF. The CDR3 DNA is TGTGCCAGCAGCCAAGGTGGGTTCGGCGAGCAGTTCTTC.

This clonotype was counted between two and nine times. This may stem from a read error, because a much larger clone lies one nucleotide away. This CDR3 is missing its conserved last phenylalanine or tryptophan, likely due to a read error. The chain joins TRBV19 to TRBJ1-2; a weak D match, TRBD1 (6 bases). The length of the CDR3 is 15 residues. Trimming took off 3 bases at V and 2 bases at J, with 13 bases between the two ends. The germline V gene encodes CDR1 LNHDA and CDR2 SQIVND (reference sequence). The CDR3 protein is CASSIPGQNNYGYTS. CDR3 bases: TGTGCCAGTAGTATTCCGGGACAAAACAACTATGGCTACACCTCC.

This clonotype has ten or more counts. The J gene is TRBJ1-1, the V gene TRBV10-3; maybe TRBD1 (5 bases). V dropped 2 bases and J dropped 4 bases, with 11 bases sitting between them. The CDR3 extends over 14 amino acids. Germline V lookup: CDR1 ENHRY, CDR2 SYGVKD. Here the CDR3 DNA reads TGTGCCATCAGTGAGGGACATTTATTCACTGAAGCTTTCTTT. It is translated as CAISEGHLFTEAFF.

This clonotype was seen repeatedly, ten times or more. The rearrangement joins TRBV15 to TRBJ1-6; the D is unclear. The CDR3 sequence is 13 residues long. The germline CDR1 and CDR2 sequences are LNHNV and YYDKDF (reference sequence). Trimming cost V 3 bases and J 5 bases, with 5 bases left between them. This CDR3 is CATSSIDNSPLHF. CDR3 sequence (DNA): TGTGCCACCAGCAGTATAGATAATTCACCCCTCCACTTT.

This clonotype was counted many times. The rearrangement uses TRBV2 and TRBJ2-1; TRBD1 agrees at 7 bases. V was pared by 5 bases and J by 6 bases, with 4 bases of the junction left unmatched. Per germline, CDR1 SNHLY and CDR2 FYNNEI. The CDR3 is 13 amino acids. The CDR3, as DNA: TGTGCCAGCAGTCCTGGACAGGCCAATGAGCAGTTCTTC. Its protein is CASSPGQANEQFF.

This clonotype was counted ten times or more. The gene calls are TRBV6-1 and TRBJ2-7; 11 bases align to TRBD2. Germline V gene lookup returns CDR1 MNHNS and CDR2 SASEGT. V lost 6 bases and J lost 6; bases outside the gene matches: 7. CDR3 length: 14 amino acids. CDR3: CASRKLAGEGEQYF. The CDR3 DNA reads TGTGCCAGCAGGAAACTAGCGGGAGAGGGCGAGCAGTACTTC.

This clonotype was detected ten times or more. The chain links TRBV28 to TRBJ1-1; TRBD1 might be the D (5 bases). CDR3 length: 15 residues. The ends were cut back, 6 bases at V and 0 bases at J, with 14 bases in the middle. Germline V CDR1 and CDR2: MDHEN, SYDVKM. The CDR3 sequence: CASRDTWGLNTEAFF. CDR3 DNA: TGTGCCAGCAGGGACACGTGGGGTTTGAACACTGAAGCTTTCTTT.

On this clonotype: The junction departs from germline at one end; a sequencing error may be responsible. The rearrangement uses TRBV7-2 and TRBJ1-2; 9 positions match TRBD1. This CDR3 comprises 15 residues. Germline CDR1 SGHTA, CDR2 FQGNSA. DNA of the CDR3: TGTGCCAGCATCGAACCGGGACAGGGCGCCTATCGCTACACCTTC. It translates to CASIEPGQGAYRYTF.

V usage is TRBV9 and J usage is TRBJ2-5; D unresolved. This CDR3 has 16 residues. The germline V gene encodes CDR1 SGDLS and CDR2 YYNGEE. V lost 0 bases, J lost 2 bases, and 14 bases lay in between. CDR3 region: CASSVGISTPQETQYF. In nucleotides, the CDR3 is TGTGCCAGCAGCGTAGGGATATCGACACCTCAAGAGACCCAGTACTTC.

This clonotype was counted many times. Here the CDR3 reads CASSPYFEPGADTQYF. CDR3 sequence (DNA): TGTGCCAGCTCACCCTACTTCGAACCGGGAGCAGATACGCAGTATTTT. The V gene is TRBV18, the J gene TRBJ2-3, with D possibly TRBD2 on 6 matching bases. V lost 3 bases and J lost 4, with 17 bases in between. The CDR3 has 16 amino acids. From germline, CDR1 is KGHSH and CDR2 LQKENI. The full variable domain, in which reference TRBV18 and TRBJ2-3 provide the parts outside the CDR3, is NAGVMQNPRHLVRRRGQEARLRCSPMKGHSHVYWYRQLPEEGLKFMVYLQKENIIDESGMPKERFSAEFPKEGPSILRIQQVVRGDSAAYFCASSPYFEPGADTQYFGPGTRLTVL.

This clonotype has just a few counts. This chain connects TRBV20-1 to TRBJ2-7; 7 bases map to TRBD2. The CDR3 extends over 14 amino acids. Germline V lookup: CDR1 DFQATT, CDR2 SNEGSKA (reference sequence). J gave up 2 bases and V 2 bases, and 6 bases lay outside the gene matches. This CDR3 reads CSARNSGAPYEQYF. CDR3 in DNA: TGCAGTGCTAGAAACAGCGGGGCCCCCTACGAGCAGTACTTC.

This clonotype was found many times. Here the CDR3 reads CASSTLLGAADTQYF. The CDR3 coding sequence is TGTGCCAGCAGCACCTTATTGGGGGCGGCAGATACGCAGTATTTT. The V and J genes are TRBV11-2 and TRBJ2-3; D may be TRBD1 (6 bases). The CDR3 covers 15 residues. Germline loops: CDR1 SGHAT, CDR2 FQNNGV. V lost 5 bases and J lost 4, with 16 bases in between. The variable domain in full, completed from reference TRBV11-2 and TRBJ2-3, reads EAGVAQSPRYKIIEKRQSVAFWCNPISGHATLYWYQQILGQGPKLLIQFQNNGVVDDSQLPKDRFSAERLKGVDSTLKIQPAKLEDSAVYLCASSTLLGAADTQYFGPGTRLTVL.

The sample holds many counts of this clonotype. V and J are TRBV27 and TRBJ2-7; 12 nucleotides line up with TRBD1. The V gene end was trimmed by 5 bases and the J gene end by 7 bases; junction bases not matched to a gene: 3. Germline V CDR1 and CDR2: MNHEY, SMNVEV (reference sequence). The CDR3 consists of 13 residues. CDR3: CASSKGQGAEQYF. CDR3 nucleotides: TGTGCCAGCAGTAAGGGACAGGGGGCAGAGCAGTACTTC.

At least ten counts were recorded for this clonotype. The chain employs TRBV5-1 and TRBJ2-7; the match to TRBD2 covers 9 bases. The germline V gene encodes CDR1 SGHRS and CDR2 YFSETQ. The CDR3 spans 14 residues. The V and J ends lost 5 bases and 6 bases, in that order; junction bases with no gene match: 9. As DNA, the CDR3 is TGCGCCAGCAGGCGGGAGGGAGTAATGCGCGAGCAGTACTTC. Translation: CASRREGVMREQYF.

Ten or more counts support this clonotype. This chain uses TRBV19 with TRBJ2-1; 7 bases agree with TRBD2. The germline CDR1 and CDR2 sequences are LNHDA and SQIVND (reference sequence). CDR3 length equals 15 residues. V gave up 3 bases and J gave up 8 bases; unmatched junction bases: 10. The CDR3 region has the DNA TGTGCCAGTAGTATTATTCTCCGGGGGGTGGATGAGCAGTTCTTC. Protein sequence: CASSIILRGVDEQFF. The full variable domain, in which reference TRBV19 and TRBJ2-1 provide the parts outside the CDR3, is DGGITQSPKYLFRKEGQNVTLSCEQNLNHDAMYWYRQDPGQGLRLIYYSQIVNDFQKGDIAEGYSVSREKKESFPLTVTSAQKNPTAFYLCASSIILRGVDEQFFGPGTRLTVL.

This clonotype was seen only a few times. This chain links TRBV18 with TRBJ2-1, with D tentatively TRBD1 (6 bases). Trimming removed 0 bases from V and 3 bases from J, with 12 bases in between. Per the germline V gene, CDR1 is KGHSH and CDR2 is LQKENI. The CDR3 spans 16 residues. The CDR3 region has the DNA TGTGCCAGCTCACCACCATCGAGGACAGACTACAATGAGCAGTTCTTC. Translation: CASSPPSRTDYNEQFF.

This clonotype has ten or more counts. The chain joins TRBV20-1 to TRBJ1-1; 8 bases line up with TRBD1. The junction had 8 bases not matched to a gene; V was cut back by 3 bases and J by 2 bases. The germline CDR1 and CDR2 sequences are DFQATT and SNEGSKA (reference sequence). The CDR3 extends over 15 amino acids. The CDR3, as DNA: TGCAGTGCTAGGAACACAGGGGGTAGAAACACTGAAGCTTTCTTT. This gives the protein CSARNTGGRNTEAFF.

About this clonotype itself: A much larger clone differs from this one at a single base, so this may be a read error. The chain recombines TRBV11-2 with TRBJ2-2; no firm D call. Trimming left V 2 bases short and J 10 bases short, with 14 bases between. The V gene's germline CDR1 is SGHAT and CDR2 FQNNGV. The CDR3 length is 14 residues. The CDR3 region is CASSLYLGSVELFF. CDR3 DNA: TGTGCCAGCAGCTTATATTTGGGGTCCGTGGAGCTGTTTTTT.

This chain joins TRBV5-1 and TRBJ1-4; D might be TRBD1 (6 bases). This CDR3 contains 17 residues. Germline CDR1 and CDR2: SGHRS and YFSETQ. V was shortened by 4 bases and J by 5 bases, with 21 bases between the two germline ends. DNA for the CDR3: TGCGCCAGCAGCCCAATCGACCCACTTACAGGGAATGAAAAACTGTTTTTT. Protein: CASSPIDPLTGNEKLFF.